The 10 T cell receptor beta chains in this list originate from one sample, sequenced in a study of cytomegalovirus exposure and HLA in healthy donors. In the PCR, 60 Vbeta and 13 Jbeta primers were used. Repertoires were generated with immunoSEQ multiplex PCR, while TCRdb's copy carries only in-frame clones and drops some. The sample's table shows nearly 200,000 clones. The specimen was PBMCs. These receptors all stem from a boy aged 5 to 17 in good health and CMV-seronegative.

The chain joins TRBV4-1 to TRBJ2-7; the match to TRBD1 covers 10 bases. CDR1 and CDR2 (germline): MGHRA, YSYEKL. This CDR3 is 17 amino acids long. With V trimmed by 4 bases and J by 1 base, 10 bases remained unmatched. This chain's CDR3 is CASSPGGGTGVSYEQYF. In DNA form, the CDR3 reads TGCGCCAGCAGCCCGGGAGGCGGGACAGGGGTTTCCTACGAGCAGTACTTC.

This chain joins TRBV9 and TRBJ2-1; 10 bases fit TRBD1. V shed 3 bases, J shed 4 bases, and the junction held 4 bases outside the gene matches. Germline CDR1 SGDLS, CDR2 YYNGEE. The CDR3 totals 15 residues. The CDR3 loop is CASSARTGGYNEQFF. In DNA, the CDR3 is TGTGCCAGCAGCGCCCGGACAGGGGGGTACAATGAGCAGTTCTTC.

The CDR3 coding sequence is TGTGCCAGCAGTTTGTTAGGGGGGGTGGGCACTGAAGCTTTCTTT. Residues: CASSLLGGVGTEAFF. The chain couples TRBV6-5 to TRBJ1-1, with D tentatively TRBD1 (6 bases). CDR1 is MNHEY, CDR2 SVGAGI, per germline. V shed 4 bases and J shed 4 bases, with 16 bases lying between them. CDR3 length: 15 amino acids.

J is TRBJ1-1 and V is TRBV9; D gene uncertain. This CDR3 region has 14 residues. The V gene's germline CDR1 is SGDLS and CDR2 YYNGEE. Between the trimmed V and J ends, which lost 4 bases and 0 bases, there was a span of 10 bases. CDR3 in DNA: TGTGCCAGCAGCCCCCGTCGGGTGAACACTGAAGCTTTCTTT. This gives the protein CASSPRRVNTEAFF.

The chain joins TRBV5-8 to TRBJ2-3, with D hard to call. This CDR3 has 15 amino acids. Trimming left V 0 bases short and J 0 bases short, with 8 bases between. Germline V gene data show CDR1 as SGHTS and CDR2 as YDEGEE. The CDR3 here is CASSLVVRSTDTQYF. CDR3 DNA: TGTGCCAGCAGCTTGGTTGTCCGGAGCACAGATACGCAGTATTTT. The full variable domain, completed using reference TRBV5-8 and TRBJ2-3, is EAGVTQSPTHLIKTRGQQATLRCSPISGHTSVYWYQQALGLGLQFLLWYDEGEERNRGNFPPRFSGRQFPNYSSELNVNALELEDSALYLCASSLVVRSTDTQYFGPGTRLTVL.

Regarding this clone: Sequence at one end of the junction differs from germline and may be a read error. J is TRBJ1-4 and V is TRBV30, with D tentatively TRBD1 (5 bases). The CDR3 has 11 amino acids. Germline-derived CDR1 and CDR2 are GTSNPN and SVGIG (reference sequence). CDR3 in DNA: TGTGCCCGGAGGGGAGATGAAAAACTGTTTTTT. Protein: CARRGDEKLFF.

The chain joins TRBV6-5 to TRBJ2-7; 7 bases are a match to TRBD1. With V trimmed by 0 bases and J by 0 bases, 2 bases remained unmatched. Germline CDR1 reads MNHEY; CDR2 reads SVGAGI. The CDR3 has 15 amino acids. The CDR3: CASSYSQGVSYEQYF. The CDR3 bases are TGTGCCAGCAGTTACTCGCAGGGGGTCTCCTACGAGCAGTACTTC.

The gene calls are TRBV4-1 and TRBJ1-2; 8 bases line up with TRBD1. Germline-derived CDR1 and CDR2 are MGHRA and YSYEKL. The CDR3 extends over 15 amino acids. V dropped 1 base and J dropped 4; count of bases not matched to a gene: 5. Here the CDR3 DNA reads TGCGCCAGCAGCCAAGTAGGACAGGGCATCTATGGCTACACCTTC. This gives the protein CASSQVGQGIYGYTF.

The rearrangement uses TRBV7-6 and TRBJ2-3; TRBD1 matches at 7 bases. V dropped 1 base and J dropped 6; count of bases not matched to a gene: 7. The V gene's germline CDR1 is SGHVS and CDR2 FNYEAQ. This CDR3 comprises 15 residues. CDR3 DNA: TGTGCCAGCAGCTTAGGAGACAGGGAATTGGATACGCAGTATTTT. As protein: CASSLGDRELDTQYF. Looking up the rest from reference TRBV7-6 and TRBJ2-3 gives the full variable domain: GAGVSQSPRYKVTKRGQDVALRCDPISGHVSLYWYRQALGQGPEFLTYFNYEAQQDKSGLPNDRFSAERPEGSISTLTIQRTEQRDSAMYRCASSLGDRELDTQYFGPGTRLTVL.

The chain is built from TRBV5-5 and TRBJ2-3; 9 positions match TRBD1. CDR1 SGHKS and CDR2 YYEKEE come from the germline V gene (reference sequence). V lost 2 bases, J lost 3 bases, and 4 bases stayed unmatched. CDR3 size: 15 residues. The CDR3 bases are TGTGCCAGCAGCTTAGGACAGGGGTTGACAGATACGCAGTATTTT. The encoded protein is CASSLGQGLTDTQYF.